Below are 7 T cell receptor beta chains sequenced from a single sample in a study of blood T cell repertoires in COVID-19. Clones were read by immunoSEQ multiplex PCR, and TCRdb kept only the in-frame ones, dropping some. This table holds 250,000 to 300,000 clones, approximately 90% found once. Sequenced material: peripheral blood. All receptors come from a woman in her forties with acute or convalescent COVID-19.

This chain joins TRBV6-5 and TRBJ1-2; 9 bases map to TRBD1. After removal of 5 bases from V and 5 bases from J, the junction contained 9 bases not matched to a gene. From germline, CDR1 is MNHEY and CDR2 SVGAGI. The CDR3 runs to 15 residues. The CDR3 DNA reads TGTGCCAGCAGTCGTCCGGGACAGGGAAATTATGGCTACACCTTC. Its translation is CASSRPGQGNYGYTF.

This chain connects TRBV24-1 to TRBJ1-2, with TRBD1 matching over 9 bases. The CDR3 loop spans 14 amino acids. Germline trimming cut 3 bases from V and 8 bases from J; bases unmatched to any gene: 6. Looked up from germline, CDR1 is KGHDR and CDR2 is SFDVKD. CDR3 amino acids: CATSDVRTGDGYTF. The CDR3 coding sequence is TGTGCCACCAGTGATGTTCGGACAGGGGACGGCTACACCTTC.

J is TRBJ2-3 and V is TRBV10-3; TRBD2 agrees at 7 bases. J was trimmed by 8 bases and V by 10 bases; bases with no gene match: 12. Germline lookup yields CDR1 ENHRY and CDR2 SYGVKD. CDR3 length equals 13 residues. The chain's CDR3 is CANQPNGGTTQYF. CDR3 DNA sequence: TGTGCCAACCAACCAAACGGGGGGACTACGCAGTATTTT.

This chain joins TRBV7-2 and TRBJ1-1, with TRBD1 matching over 7 bases. The germline CDR1 and CDR2 sequences are SGHTA and FQGNSA. After removal of 1 base from V and 1 base from J, the junction contained 3 bases not matched to a gene. The CDR3 is 15 amino acids. The CDR3 region has the DNA TGTGCCAGCAGCTTAGGACAGGGCGCGAACACTGAAGCTTTCTTT. Amino acid sequence: CASSLGQGANTEAFF. The complete variable domain, with remaining parts taken from reference TRBV7-2 and TRBJ1-1, reads GAGVSQSPSNKVTEKGKDVELRCDPISGHTALYWYRQSLGQGLEFLIYFQGNSAPDKSGLPSDRFSAERTGGSVSTLTIQRTQQEDSAVYLCASSLGQGANTEAFFGQGTRLTVV.

V is TRBV7-2 and J is TRBJ1-3, with unresolved D. Germline loops: CDR1 SGHTA, CDR2 FQGNSA. The V gene lost 1 base and the J gene lost 5 bases, with 6 bases spanning the gap. This CDR3 has 13 amino acids. The CDR3 nucleotides are TGTGCCAGCAGCTTAGGGCCCCGAAACACCATATATTTT. Translated: CASSLGPRNTIYF. Full variable domain (missing parts from reference TRBV7-2 and TRBJ1-3): GAGVSQSPSNKVTEKGKDVELRCDPISGHTALYWYRQSLGQGLEFLIYFQGNSAPDKSGLPSDRFSAERTGGSVSTLTIQRTQQEDSAVYLCASSLGPRNTIYFGEGSWLTVV.

This chain uses TRBV4-1 with TRBJ1-6; 7 positions match TRBD1. CDR1 MGHRA and CDR2 YSYEKL come from the germline V gene. CDR3 size: 17 residues. J lost 4 bases, V lost 0 bases, and 6 bases had no gene match. DNA for the CDR3: TGCGCCAGCAGCCAAGAAGATGCGGGACAGTATAATTCACCCCTCCACTTT. Translated, it gives CASSQEDAGQYNSPLHF.

This clone was counted only a few times. The genes are TRBV2 and TRBJ2-7; the D gene is possibly TRBD1 (6 bases). The germline CDR1 and CDR2 sequences are SNHLY and FYNNEI. This CDR3 comprises 14 residues. V was trimmed by 6 bases and J by 1 base, leaving 13 bases between them. For the CDR3, the DNA is TGTGCCAGCAGCCCCGGGACATTTTCCTACGAGCAGTACGTC. Amino acids: CASSPGTFSYEQYV.